This T cell receptor beta chain was recorded in a study of blood T cells in healthy people across ages. Study-level points and caveats: Donor CMV infection status was unknown, possibly confounding age-related changes in expanded clonotypes. TCR beta diversity per million T cells fell roughly linearly with age.

Approximately 10 milliliters was the volume of peripheral blood drawn from each donor. No fewer than 6 million PBMCs went into each sample. A few counts support this clonotype. Its antigen remains unknown. Using a J-beta primer mix together with a sample-barcoded 5' primer, a second PCR was run for roughly 7 to 11 cycles. Using its own MiXCR run on the 5' RACE reads, TCRdb lists one record per CDR3 protein. The profile shows roughly 1.5 million distinct CDR3 sequences, under 55% of them singletons. Sequencing was carried out using blood. The source is a woman aged 18-35 years in good health.

The CDR3 sequence is CASSLALGFSTDTQYF. Written as DNA, the CDR3 is TGTGCCAGCAGCTTAGCGCTGGGGTTCTCCACAGATACGCAGTATTTT. The genes are TRBV7-8 and TRBJ2-3; D unclear. V lost 0 bases and J 2 bases, leaving 12 bases between the germline ends. The CDR3 covers 16 residues. The germline V gene has CDR1 SGHVS and CDR2 FQNEAQ.